This T cell receptor beta chain was identified during a study of T cell changes during pregnancy in multiple sclerosis. Profiling relied on immunoSEQ multiplex PCR, and the TCRdb table lists in-frame clones only, not all of them. The sample lists about 46,000 clones, approximately 92% occurring once. Trimming stripped 0 bases from V and 4 bases from J, with 8 bases between. The V gene's germline CDR1 is SGDLS and CDR2 YYNGEE. This CDR3 is built from 14 residues. This clone was seen once. The V and J genes are TRBV9 and TRBJ1-5; D gene ambiguous. Sequences were derived from CD8+ T cells from peripheral blood mononuclear cells, sampled after pregnancy. The clonotype originates from a female donor with multiple sclerosis, enrolled in a pregnancy study. CDR3 amino acids: CASSVEAGNQPQHF. CDR3 coding DNA: TGTGCCAGCAGCGTAGAGGCGGGGAATCAGCCCCAGCATTTT.